The source of this T cell receptor beta chain is a study of T cell responses to AZD1222 COVID-19 vaccine. Method: immunoSEQ multiplex PCR; TCRdb's copy keeps in-frame clones and lacks some. The sample has about 85,000 clones, roughly 90% seen once. Germline V lookup: CDR1 SNHLY, CDR2 FYNNEI. V lost 2 bases, J lost 0 bases, and 8 bases lay in between. There are 15 residues in the CDR3. The receptor comes from an adult in good health. Sequenced here: peripheral blood, sampled on day 0 of AZD1222 vaccination. The chain carries TRBV2 and TRBJ1-3, with D possibly TRBD1 on 5 matching bases. This CDR3 reads CASSERQTSGNTIYF. CDR3 bases: TGTGCCAGCAGTGAACGACAGACCTCTGGAAACACCATATATTTT. Full variable domain (remainder filled in from reference TRBV2 and TRBJ1-3): EPEVTQTPSHQVTQMGQEVILRCVPISNHLYFYWYRQILGQKVEFLVSFYNNEISEKSEIFDDQFSVERPDGSNFTLKIRSTKLEDSAMYFCASSERQTSGNTIYFGEGSWLTVV.